A single sample is the source of the 18 T cell receptor beta chains below, sequenced in a study of shared clonotypes between healthy human individuals. Sequencing used immunoSEQ multiplex PCR; TCRdb keeps in-frame clones, though not all of them. The sample records about 2.4 million clones, 80% to 95% being singletons. Sequencing was done on a sample of naive CD4+ T cells from PBMCs. The subset here: CD45RA+ positively selected. The receptor source for this set is a man aged 18 to 30 in good health. Some clones in this sample may be carry-over from other donors' samples.

This rearrangement joins TRBV27 to TRBJ2-1; TRBD2 matches 8 bases. The CDR3 loop spans 12 amino acids. V was pared by 2 bases and J by 9 bases, with 0 bases of the junction left unmatched. Germline loops: CDR1 MNHEY, CDR2 SMNVEV (reference sequence). The CDR3 sequence: CASSLRGGEQFF. In DNA, the CDR3 is TGTGCCAGCAGTTTACGGGGGGGTGAGCAGTTCTTC.

The rearrangement links TRBV5-6 to TRBJ2-2, with TRBD2 matching 9 bases. CDR3 length equals 17 residues. CDR1 is SGHDT and CDR2 is YYEEEE in the germline V gene. Trimming at V came to 4 bases and at J to 0 bases, leaving 7 bases not matched to a gene. The CDR3 DNA sequence: TGTGCCAGCAGCCCATCGACTAGCGGCTCGAACACCGGGGAGCTGTTTTTT. It encodes CASSPSTSGSNTGELFF.

V usage is TRBV6-1 and J usage is TRBJ2-7; a weak D match, TRBD2 (6 bases). V was shortened by 11 bases and J by 2 bases, with 13 bases between the two germline ends. The CDR3 runs 12 residues. Looked up from germline, CDR1 is MNHNS and CDR2 is SASEGT. CDR3 nucleotide sequence: TGTGCCTTGGGGGGTCTCACCTACGAGCAGTACTTC. This translates into CALGGLTYEQYF.

The chain links TRBV11-3 to TRBJ2-5, with D possibly being TRBD1 or TRBD2 (6 bases each). The J call is in doubt because the DNA end fits TRBJ2-7 better. Germline CDR1 is SGHNT and CDR2 is YENEEA. The CDR3 consists of 14 residues. The CDR3 DNA follows: TGTGCCAGCAGCTTTGGGGGGCTGCGTAGCGAGCAGTACTTC. Amino acid sequence: CASSFGGLRSEQYF.

This clone was picked up one time. The CDR3 bases are TGTGCCTGGAGTGTAACGGGAGGTGGCACAGATACGCAGTATTTT. Residues: CAWSVTGGGTDTQYF. This rearrangement joins TRBV30 to TRBJ2-3; 7 bases line up with TRBD2. Germline loops: CDR1 GTSNPN, CDR2 SVGIG (reference sequence). After removal of 0 bases from V and 1 base from J, the junction contained 4 bases not matched to a gene. The CDR3 runs to 15 residues. The complete variable domain, with remaining parts taken from reference TRBV30 and TRBJ2-3, reads SQTIHQWPATLVQPVGSPLSLECTVEGTSNPNLYWYRQAAGRGLQLLFYSVGIGQISSEVPQNLSASRPQDRQFILSSKKLLLSDSGFYLCAWSVTGGGTDTQYFGPGTRLTVL.

This chain connects TRBV7-2 to TRBJ2-5, with D tentatively TRBD2 (5 bases). The CDR3 contains 13 residues. Deletions cut 6 bases from V and 5 bases from J, with 13 bases between. Germline V gene sequence: CDR1 SGHTA, CDR2 FQGNSA. The CDR3: CASSSRRAETQYF. In nucleotides, the CDR3 is TGTGCCAGCAGTTCCAGGCGGGCGGAGACCCAGTACTTC.

The chain employs TRBV9 and TRBJ2-5, with D maybe TRBD2 (7 bases). CDR1 and CDR2 (germline): SGDLS, YYNGEE. V was pared by 1 base and J by 5 bases, with 18 bases between. This CDR3 comprises 16 residues. CDR3: CASSVRIGGAGETQYF. CDR3 DNA: TGTGCCAGCAGCGTAAGAATAGGGGGAGCGGGGGAGACCCAGTACTTC.

The rearrangement joins TRBV30 to TRBJ2-7; D remains ambiguous. This CDR3 has 13 residues. Trimming removed 1 base at V and 2 bases at J, with 9 bases between. The V gene's germline CDR1 is GTSNPN and CDR2 SVGIG (reference sequence). The CDR3 DNA sequence: TGTGCCTGGAGTGCCGGCGGAACCTACGAGCAGTACTTC. Translation gives CAWSAGGTYEQYF.

The chain employs TRBV27 and TRBJ2-2, with 8 bases fitting TRBD1. Trimming at V came to 2 bases and at J to 4 bases, leaving 0 bases not matched to a gene. Germline V CDR1 and CDR2: MNHEY, SMNVEV (reference sequence). The CDR3 length is 14 residues. In nucleotides, the CDR3 is TGTGCCAGCAGTTTAGACAGGGGCACCGGGGAGCTGTTTTTT. Translating gives CASSLDRGTGELFF.

The chain's CDR3 is CASSPRRGTGPYTDTQYF. The CDR3 bases are TGTGCCAGCTCACCACGGAGGGGGACAGGGCCATACACAGATACGCAGTATTTT. The chain joins TRBV18 to TRBJ2-3; 9 bases agree with TRBD1. The CDR3 has 18 amino acids. The J segment lost 2 bases and the V segment lost 1 base, leaving 10 bases of the junction unmatched. Germline V lookup: CDR1 KGHSH, CDR2 LQKENI.

The gene calls are TRBV5-4 and TRBJ1-1; D might be TRBD1 (6 bases). Germline V gene lookup returns CDR1 SGHNT and CDR2 YYREEE (reference sequence). The CDR3 is 15 amino acids. V lost 3 bases and J lost 0, with 12 bases in between. CDR3 nucleotide sequence: TGTGCCAGCAGCTCAGCCAGGGGTTTGAACACTGAAGCTTTCTTT. Protein: CASSSARGLNTEAFF.

This sequence joins TRBV5-1 and TRBJ1-5; D may be TRBD1 (5 bases). Germline V gene data show CDR1 as SGHRS and CDR2 as YFSETQ. CDR3 length equals 15 residues. V gave up 4 bases and J gave up 6 bases, with 17 bases separating them. The CDR3 coding sequence is TGCGCCAGCAGCCCCTTAGGGGTGAATATTCAGCCCCAGCATTTT. Translating gives CASSPLGVNIQPQHF.

The chain uses TRBV20-1 and TRBJ1-1; no reliable D call. CDR1 is DFQATT and CDR2 is SNEGSKA in the germline V gene (reference sequence). V was shortened by 3 bases and J by 10 bases, with 12 bases between the two germline ends. The CDR3 loop spans 11 amino acids. The chain's CDR3 is CSASRRDRAFF. CDR3 in DNA: TGCAGTGCTAGTAGGAGGGATCGAGCTTTCTTT.

The V and J genes are TRBV2 and TRBJ1-1, with 7 bases that match TRBD1. From germline, CDR1 is SNHLY and CDR2 FYNNEI. The CDR3 has 14 residues. After removal of 6 bases from V and 1 base from J, the junction contained 5 bases not matched to a gene. CDR3 residues: CASREQGTNTEAFF. For the CDR3, the DNA is TGTGCCAGCAGAGAACAGGGGACGAACACTGAAGCTTTCTTT. Filled out from reference TRBV2 and TRBJ1-1, the complete variable domain reads EPEVTQTPSHQVTQMGQEVILRCVPISNHLYFYWYRQILGQKVEFLVSFYNNEISEKSEIFDDQFSVERPDGSNFTLKIRSTKLEDSAMYFCASREQGTNTEAFFGQGTRLTVV.

This clone was seen just once. The identical CDR3 is also encoded by other nucleotide sequences in the sample. The chain combines TRBV5-1 with TRBJ2-2; D is uncertain. Germline V gene lookup returns CDR1 SGHRS and CDR2 YFSETQ. V lost 2 bases and J lost 1, with 6 bases in between. CDR3 length: 14 residues. The CDR3 DNA is TGCGCCAGCAGCTTAGTGAGGAACACCGGGGAGCTGTTTTTT. The encoded protein is CASSLVRNTGELFF.

The V and J genes are TRBV29-1 and TRBJ2-3; 11 bases agree with TRBD1. There are 13 residues in the CDR3. Germline V gene sequence: CDR1 SQVTM, CDR2 ANQGSEA. Germline trimming cut 4 bases from V and 6 bases from J; bases unmatched to any gene: 3. CDR3 coding DNA: TGCAGCGTTGCGGGACAGGGGGGGGATACGCAGTATTTT. It yields the protein CSVAGQGGDTQYF.

The V and J genes are TRBV5-6 and TRBJ2-7, with D perhaps TRBD1 (5 bases). Germline V CDR1 and CDR2: SGHDT, YYEEEE. The CDR3 is 14 amino acids. The V end lost 4 bases, the J end lost 4 bases, and 15 bases lay between the germline ends. This chain's CDR3 is CASSGQRSKYEQYF. As DNA, the CDR3 is TGTGCCAGCAGCGGACAACGGAGCAAGTACGAGCAGTACTTC.

This clone was observed a few times. V is TRBV30 and J is TRBJ1-4; TRBD1 is a possible D gene (6 bases). This CDR3 has 17 amino acids. Germline V gene data show CDR1 as GTSNPN and CDR2 as SVGIG (reference sequence). Trimming took 2 bases from V and 3 from J, leaving 19 bases between them. The CDR3 coding sequence is TGTGCCTGGAGTCCATCCTGGGGGCGTGCAGCTAATGAAAAACTGTTTTTT. Amino acid sequence: CAWSPSWGRAANEKLFF.